This T cell receptor (beta chain) was observed in a study of blood T cell repertoires in COVID-19. Across the whole study: The samples span acute and convalescent COVID-19 from the United States, Italy and Spain.

The authors' processing: The assay estimated nucleated cells by amplifying reference gene primers. TCRdb's table, derived via immunoSEQ multiplex PCR, lists solely in-frame clones and lacks some. That table is the source of V, J and clone size, and D and trimming were worked out from the DNA. The repertoire includes 160,000 or so clones, about 79% of them detected once, and 12% to 15% sits in the top ten. This clone was seen only once. The germline V and J ends were trimmed by 3 bases and 6 bases, with 11 bases remaining between them. CDR1 MDHEN and CDR2 SYDVKM come from the germline V gene. CDR3 length: 14 amino acids. Participants had their cohort set by participant-reported clinical history.

The sequence came from a man aged 45 to 65 who had recovered from COVID-19. The source material was PBMCs or T cells enriched from blood (not recorded which). The rearrangement joins TRBV28 to TRBJ2-2; unclear D gene. Here the CDR3 reads CASSFSLSAGELFF. The CDR3 bases are TGTGCCAGCAGTTTTTCTCTGTCGGCCGGGGAGCTGTTTTTT.